This T cell receptor beta chain was sequenced during a study of cytomegalovirus exposure and HLA in healthy donors. The germline gives CDR1 MNHNY, CDR2 SVGAGI (reference sequence). V trimming: 4 bases; J trimming: 6 bases; junction bases outside the gene matches: 5. CDR3 size: 13 residues. Sequencing was performed with immunoSEQ multiplex PCR; in TCRdb, only in-frame clones are kept and a portion is missing. The data hold roughly 150,000 clones, with less than 90% observed a single time. The sample was PBMCs. This sequence originates from a woman aged 18-30 years in good health and CMV-seronegative. The V call is TRBV6-6, the J call TRBJ2-5; 7 bases are a match to TRBD1. CDR3 DNA: TGTGCCAGCAGTTCCACAGGGGAGAAGACCCAGTACTTC. Its protein product is CASSSTGEKTQYF.